The present T cell receptor beta chain was sequenced within a study of early T cells in non-severe SARS-CoV-2 infection. Study-wide context: Sequencing used unsorted whole-blood bulk RNA, so chains lack pairing. Study-wide results and limits: Anti-spike CD8 specificities were favored by VDJdb matching, whose results missed private and CD4 specificities.

Attachment of unique molecular identifiers to individual cDNA molecules was performed. TCRdb re-analysed the 5' RACE reads in MiXCR, keeping a single row per CDR3 protein. The table includes about 98,000 distinct CDR3 sequences, 11% detected once. This clonotype was seen many times. Its antigen is as yet unknown. This CDR3 contains 19 residues. With 1 base removed from V and 9 bases from J, the gap between germline ends came to 25 bases. The V gene's germline CDR1 is SSHAT and CDR2 FNYEAQ (reference sequence). The clonotype was recovered from an adult who was a healthcare worker with PCR-confirmed SARS-CoV-2 infection or an uninfected control (not recorded which). Specimen: whole blood. The chain combines TRBV7-7 with TRBJ1-6, with D unclear. The CDR3, as DNA: TGTGCCAGCAGCTTAGGGATCCTGGACCCTCCCTCCAGTAGTTCACCCCTCCACTTT. It encodes CASSLGILDPPSSSSPLHF.